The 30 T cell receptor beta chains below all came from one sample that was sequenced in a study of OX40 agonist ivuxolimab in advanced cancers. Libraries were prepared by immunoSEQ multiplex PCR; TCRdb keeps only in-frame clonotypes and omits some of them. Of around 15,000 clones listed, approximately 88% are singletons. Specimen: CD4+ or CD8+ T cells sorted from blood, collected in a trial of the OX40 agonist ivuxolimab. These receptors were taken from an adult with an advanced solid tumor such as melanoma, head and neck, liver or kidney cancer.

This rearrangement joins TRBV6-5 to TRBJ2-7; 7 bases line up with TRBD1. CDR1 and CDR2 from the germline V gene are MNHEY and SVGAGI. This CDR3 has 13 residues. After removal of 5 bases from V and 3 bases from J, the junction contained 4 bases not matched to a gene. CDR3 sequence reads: CASSQRQGYEQYF. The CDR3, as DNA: TGTGCCAGCAGTCAACGACAGGGCTACGAGCAGTACTTC.

The CDR3 region is CSVRGTGAEQFF. In nucleotides, the CDR3 is TGCAGCGTTAGGGGGACGGGGGCCGAGCAGTTCTTC. The chain carries TRBV29-1 and TRBJ2-1, with D perhaps TRBD1 or TRBD2 (6 bases each). Trimming took off 5 bases at V and 10 bases at J, with 15 bases between the two ends. The CDR3 covers 12 residues. Germline V gives CDR1 SQVTM, CDR2 ANQGSEA.

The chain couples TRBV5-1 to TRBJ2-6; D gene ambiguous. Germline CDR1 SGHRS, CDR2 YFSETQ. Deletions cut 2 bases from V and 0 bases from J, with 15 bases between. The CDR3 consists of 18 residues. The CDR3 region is CASSLNPGLSSGANVLTF. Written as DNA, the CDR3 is TGCGCCAGCAGCTTAAATCCGGGTTTAAGCTCTGGGGCCAACGTCCTGACTTTC.

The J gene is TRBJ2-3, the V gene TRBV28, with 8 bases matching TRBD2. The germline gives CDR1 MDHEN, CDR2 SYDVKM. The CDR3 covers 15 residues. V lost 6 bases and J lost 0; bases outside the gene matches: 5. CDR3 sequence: CASRRLALSTDTQYF. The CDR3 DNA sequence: TGTGCCAGCAGAAGACTAGCGCTAAGCACAGATACGCAGTATTTT.

CDR3 loop: CASSFGIQETQYF. The CDR3, as DNA: TGTGCCAGCAGTTTCGGGATCCAAGAGACCCAGTACTTC. This chain links TRBV27 with TRBJ2-5, with a tentative D call TRBD2 (5 bases). Per germline, CDR1 MNHEY and CDR2 SMNVEV (reference sequence). This CDR3 comprises 13 residues. V was cut by 3 bases and J by 1 base, with 6 bases left in between.

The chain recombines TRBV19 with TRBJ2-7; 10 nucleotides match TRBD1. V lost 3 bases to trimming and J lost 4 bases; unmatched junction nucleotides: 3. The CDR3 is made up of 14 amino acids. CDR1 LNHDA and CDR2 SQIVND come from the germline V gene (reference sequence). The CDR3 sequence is CASSMTGGSYEQYF. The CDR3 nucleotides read TGTGCCAGTAGTATGACAGGGGGCTCATACGAGCAGTACTTC.

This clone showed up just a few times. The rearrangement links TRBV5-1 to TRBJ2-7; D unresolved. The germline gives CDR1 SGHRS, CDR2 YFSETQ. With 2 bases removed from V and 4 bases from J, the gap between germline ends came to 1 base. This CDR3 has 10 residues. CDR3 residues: CASSFYEQYF. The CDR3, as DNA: TGCGCCAGCAGCTTTTACGAGCAGTACTTC.

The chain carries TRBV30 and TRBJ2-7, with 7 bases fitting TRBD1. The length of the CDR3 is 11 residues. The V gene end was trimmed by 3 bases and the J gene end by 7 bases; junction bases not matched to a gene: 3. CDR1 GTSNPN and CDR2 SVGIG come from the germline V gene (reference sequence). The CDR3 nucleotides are TGTGCCTGGAGACAGGGGCGGGAGCAGTACTTC. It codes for CAWRQGREQYF.

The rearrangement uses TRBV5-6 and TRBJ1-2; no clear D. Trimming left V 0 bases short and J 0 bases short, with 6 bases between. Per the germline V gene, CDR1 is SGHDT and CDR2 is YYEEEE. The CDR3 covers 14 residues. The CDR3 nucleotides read TGTGCCAGCAGCTTGGGAGGGACTAACTATGGCTACACCTTC. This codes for CASSLGGTNYGYTF. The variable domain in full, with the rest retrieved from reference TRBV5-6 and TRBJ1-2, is DAGVTQSPTHLIKTRGQQVTLRCSPKSGHDTVSWYQQALGQGPQFIFQYYEEEERQRGNFPDRFSGHQFPNYSSELNVNALLLGDSALYLCASSLGGTNYGYTFGSGTRLTVV.

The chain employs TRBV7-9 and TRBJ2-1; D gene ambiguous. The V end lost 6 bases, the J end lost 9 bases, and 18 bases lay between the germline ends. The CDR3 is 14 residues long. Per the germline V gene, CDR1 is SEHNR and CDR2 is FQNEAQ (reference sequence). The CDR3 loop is CASSSEFPRSEQFF. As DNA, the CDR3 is TGTGCCAGCAGTTCAGAATTCCCAAGGAGTGAGCAGTTCTTC.

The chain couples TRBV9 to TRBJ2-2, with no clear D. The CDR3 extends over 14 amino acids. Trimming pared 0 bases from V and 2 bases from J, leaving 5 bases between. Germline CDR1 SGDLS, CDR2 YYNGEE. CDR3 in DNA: TGTGCCAGCAGCGTAGTAGGAAACACCGGGGAGCTGTTTTTT. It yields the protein CASSVVGNTGELFF.

For the CDR3, the DNA is TGTGCCAGCAGTTACCTGGGCACCGGGGAGCTGTTTTTT. Its protein product is CASSYLGTGELFF. The chain combines TRBV6-5 with TRBJ2-2; D call uncertain. Germline CDR1 reads MNHEY; CDR2 reads SVGAGI. V was shortened by 2 bases and J by 4 bases, with 5 bases between the two germline ends. This CDR3 comprises 13 residues.

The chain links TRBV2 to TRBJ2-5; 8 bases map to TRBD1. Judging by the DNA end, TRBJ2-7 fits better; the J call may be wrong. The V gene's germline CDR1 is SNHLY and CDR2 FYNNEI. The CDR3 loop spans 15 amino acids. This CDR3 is CASRETGTGTYEQYF. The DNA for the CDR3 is TGTGCCAGCAGGGAAACCGGGACAGGAACTTACGAGCAGTACTTC.

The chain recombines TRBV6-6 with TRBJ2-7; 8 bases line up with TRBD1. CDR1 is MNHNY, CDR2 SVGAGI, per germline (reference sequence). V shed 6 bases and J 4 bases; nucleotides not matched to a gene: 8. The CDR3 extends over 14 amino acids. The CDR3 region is CASSLRDRRYEQYF. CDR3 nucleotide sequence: TGTGCCAGCAGCCTCCGGGACAGGCGGTACGAGCAGTACTTC.

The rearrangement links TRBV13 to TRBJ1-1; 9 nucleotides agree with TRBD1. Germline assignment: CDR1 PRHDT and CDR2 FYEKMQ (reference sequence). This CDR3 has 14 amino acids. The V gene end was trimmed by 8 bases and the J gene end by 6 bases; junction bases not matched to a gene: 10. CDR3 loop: CASQVGTGLAEAFF. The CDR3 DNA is TGTGCCAGCCAGGTTGGGACAGGGCTTGCTGAAGCTTTCTTT.

For the CDR3, the DNA is TGCGCCAGCAGCCAACCCGACAAAGAGCAGTACTTC. Its protein product is CASSQPDKEQYF. The chain joins TRBV4-1 to TRBJ2-7; no reliable D call. The germline V gene encodes CDR1 MGHRA and CDR2 YSYEKL. V dropped 2 bases and J dropped 7 bases, with 9 bases sitting between them. The CDR3 sequence is 12 residues long.

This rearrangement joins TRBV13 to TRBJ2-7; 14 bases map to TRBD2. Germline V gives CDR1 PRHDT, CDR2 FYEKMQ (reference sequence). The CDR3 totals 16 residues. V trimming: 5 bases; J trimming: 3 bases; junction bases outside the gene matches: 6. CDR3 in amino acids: CASSPGLAGGGYEQYF. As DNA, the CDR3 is TGTGCCAGCAGCCCAGGACTAGCGGGAGGCGGCTACGAGCAGTACTTC.

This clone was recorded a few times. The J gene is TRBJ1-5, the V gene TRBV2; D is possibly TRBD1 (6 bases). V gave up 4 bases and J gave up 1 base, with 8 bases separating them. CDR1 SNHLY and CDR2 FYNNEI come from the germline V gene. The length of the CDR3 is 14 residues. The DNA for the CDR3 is TGTGCCAGCAGTGCGACAGGCAGCAATCAGCCCCAGCATTTT. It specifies CASSATGSNQPQHF.

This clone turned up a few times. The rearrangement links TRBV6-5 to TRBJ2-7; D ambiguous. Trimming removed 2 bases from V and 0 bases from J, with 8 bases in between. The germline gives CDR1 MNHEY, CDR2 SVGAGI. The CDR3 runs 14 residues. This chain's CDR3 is CASSYAAVSYEQYF. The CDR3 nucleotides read TGTGCCAGCAGTTACGCGGCGGTCTCCTACGAGCAGTACTTC.

The CDR3 region has the DNA TGCGCCAGCAGCGACAAACAGGGAACTGGGGCCAACGTCCTGACTTTC. Protein sequence: CASSDKQGTGANVLTF. The chain carries TRBV5-1 and TRBJ2-6, with a possible D match to TRBD1 (6 bases). V was trimmed by 4 bases and J by 2 bases, leaving 13 bases between them. Germline lookup yields CDR1 SGHRS and CDR2 YFSETQ. The CDR3 consists of 16 residues.

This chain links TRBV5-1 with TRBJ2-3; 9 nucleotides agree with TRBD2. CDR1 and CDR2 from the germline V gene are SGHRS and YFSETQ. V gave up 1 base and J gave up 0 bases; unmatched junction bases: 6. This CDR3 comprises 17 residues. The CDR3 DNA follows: TGCGCCAGCAGCTTGCTTAGCGGGAGAGCAAGCACAGATACGCAGTATTTT. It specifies CASSLLSGRASTDTQYF.

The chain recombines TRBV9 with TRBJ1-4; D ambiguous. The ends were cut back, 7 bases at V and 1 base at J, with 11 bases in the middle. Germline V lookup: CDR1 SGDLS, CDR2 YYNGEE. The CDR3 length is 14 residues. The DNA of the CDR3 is TGTGCCAGCGGTCGGTACGGAACTAATGAAAAACTGTTTTTT. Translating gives CASGRYGTNEKLFF.

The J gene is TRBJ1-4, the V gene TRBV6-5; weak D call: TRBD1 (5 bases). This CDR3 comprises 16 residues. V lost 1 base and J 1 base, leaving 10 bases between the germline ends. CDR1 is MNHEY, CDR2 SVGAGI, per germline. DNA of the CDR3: TGTGCCAGCAGTTACTTCGGGGGGGGAACTAATGAAAAACTGTTTTTT. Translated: CASSYFGGGTNEKLFF.

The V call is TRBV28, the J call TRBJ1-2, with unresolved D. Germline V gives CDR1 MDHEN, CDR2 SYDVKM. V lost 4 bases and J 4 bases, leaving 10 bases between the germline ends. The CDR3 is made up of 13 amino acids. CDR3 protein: CASSSGYLYGYTF. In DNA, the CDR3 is TGTGCCAGCAGTTCAGGATACCTCTATGGCTACACCTTC.

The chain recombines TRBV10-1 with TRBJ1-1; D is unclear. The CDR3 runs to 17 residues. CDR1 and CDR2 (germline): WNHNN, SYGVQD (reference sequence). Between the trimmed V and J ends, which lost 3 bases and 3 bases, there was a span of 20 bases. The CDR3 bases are TGCGCCAGCAGTGAACATTCTACCTTCCAGCCCCACACTGAAGCTTTCTTT. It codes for CASSEHSTFQPHTEAFF.

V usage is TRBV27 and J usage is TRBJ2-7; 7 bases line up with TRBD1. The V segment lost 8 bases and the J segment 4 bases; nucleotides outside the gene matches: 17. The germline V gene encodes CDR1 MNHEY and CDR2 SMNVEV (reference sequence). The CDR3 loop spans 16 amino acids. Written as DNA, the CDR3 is TGTGCCAGCTCTACTCAAGGGGGCCTCAGCCCGTACGAGCAGTACTTC. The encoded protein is CASSTQGGLSPYEQYF.

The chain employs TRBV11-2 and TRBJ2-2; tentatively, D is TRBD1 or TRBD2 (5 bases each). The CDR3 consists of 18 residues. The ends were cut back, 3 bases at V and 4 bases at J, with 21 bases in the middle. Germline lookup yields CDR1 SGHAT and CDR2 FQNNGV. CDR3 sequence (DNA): TGTGCCAGCAGCTTCCCCCCTACCGGGACCCTCCGCACCGGGGAGCTGTTTTTT. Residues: CASSFPPTGTLRTGELFF.

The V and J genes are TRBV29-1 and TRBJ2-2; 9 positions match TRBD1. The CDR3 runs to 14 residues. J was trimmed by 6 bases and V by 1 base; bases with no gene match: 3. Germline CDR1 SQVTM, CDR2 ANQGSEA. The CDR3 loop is CSVEGQGDAGELFF. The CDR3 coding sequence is TGCAGCGTTGAAGGACAGGGGGACGCCGGGGAGCTGTTTTTT.

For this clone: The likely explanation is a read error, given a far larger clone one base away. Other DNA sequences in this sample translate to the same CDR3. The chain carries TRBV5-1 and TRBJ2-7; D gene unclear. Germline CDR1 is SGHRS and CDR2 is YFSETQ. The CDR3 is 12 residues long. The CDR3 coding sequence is TGTGCCAGCAGCTTGGCAACCTACGAGCAGTACTTC. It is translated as CASSLATYEQYF.

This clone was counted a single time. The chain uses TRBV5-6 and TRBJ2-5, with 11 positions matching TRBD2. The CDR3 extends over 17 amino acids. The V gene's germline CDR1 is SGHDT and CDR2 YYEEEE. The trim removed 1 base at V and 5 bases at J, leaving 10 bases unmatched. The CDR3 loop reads CASSLPLAGGRMETQYF. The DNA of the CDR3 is TGTGCCAGCAGCTTGCCCCTAGCGGGAGGCCGAATGGAGACCCAGTACTTC.